The 26 T cell receptor beta chains below were found in one sample sequenced in a study of metastatic and nonmetastatic thyroid tumors (dated by TCRdb to the early 2020s). No treatment had been received by any patient before thyroid surgery. Library construction relied on PCR. Sequenced on an Illumina HiSeq 4000. The raw public data were reprocessed by TCRdb itself: fastp quality trimming at Q25, MiXCR clonotype calling, in-frame beta chains only. For this sample the table gives roughly 25,000 clones, of which about 15% were detected only once. The top ten hold approximately 3.6% of the sample. Sequences were obtained from blood. These receptors were obtained from a female donor with papillary thyroid cancer or a benign thyroid nodule (not recorded which). Some clones in this sample may be carry-over from other donors' samples.

This clone was found many times. The genes are TRBV3-1 and TRBJ2-1, with D perhaps matching TRBD2 (6 bases). The CDR3 has 14 amino acids. Germline CDR1 is LGHDT and CDR2 is YNNKEL (reference sequence). The V and J ends lost 8 bases and 0 bases respectively, with 11 bases between them. The CDR3 DNA sequence: TGTGCCAGCCGGGACTCAAACTCCTACAATGAGCAGTTCTTC. It is translated as CASRDSNSYNEQFF.

This clone is medium-sized (0.01 to 0.1%) in the sample. The J gene is TRBJ2-4, the V gene TRBV20-1, with D possibly called TRBD1 or TRBD2 (5 bases each). Trimming removed 1 base from V and 0 bases from J, with 10 bases in between. There are 15 residues in the CDR3. Looked up from germline, CDR1 is DFQATT and CDR2 is SNEGSKA (reference sequence). The DNA for the CDR3 is TGCAGTGCTAGAGGGGACGGAAAAGCCAAAAACATTCAGTACTTC. The encoded protein is CSARGDGKAKNIQYF.

This clone has at least ten counts. The V call is TRBV19, the J call TRBJ1-1; D call uncertain. The ends were cut back, 7 bases at V and 0 bases at J, with 15 bases in the middle. The CDR3 has 15 residues. Germline V gene data show CDR1 as LNHDA and CDR2 as SQIVND (reference sequence). The CDR3 DNA sequence: TGTGCCAGTACCCTCGGGGAGCTCATGAACACTGAAGCTTTCTTT. Translation gives CASTLGELMNTEAFF. Looking up the rest from reference TRBV19 and TRBJ1-1 gives the full variable domain: DGGITQSPKYLFRKEGQNVTLSCEQNLNHDAMYWYRQDPGQGLRLIYYSQIVNDFQKGDIAEGYSVSREKKESFPLTVTSAQKNPTAFYLCASTLGELMNTEAFFGQGTRLTVV.

At least ten counts were recorded for this clone. The chain links TRBV9 to TRBJ2-7, with 7 bases that match TRBD2. The CDR3 spans 16 residues. Germline CDR1 SGDLS, CDR2 YYNGEE. With 0 bases clipped from V and 1 base from J, the junction kept 7 bases outside the gene matches. DNA for the CDR3: TGTGCCAGCAGCGTAGGGCTCTCGGGAGGATCCTACGAGCAGTACTTC. Protein product: CASSVGLSGGSYEQYF.

This sequence joins TRBV11-2 and TRBJ2-5; D might be TRBD2 (5 bases). V dropped 5 bases and J dropped 5 bases, with 15 bases sitting between them. The CDR3 length is 14 residues. Germline V lookup: CDR1 SGHAT, CDR2 FQNNGV. CDR3 sequence (DNA): TGTGCCAGCAGCCCCATGAGGGCCACCGAGACCCAGTACTTC. Translating gives CASSPMRATETQYF.

The CDR3 bases are TGCGCCAGCAGCCAAGTCAGCGGGGGGCCCTCCTACAATGAGCAGTTCTTC. Translated, it gives CASSQVSGGPSYNEQFF. The chain is built from TRBV4-1 and TRBJ2-1, with TRBD2 identical over 9 bases. Unmatched junction bases numbered 4, after V lost 1 base and J lost 0 bases. Per the germline V gene, CDR1 is MGHRA and CDR2 is YSYEKL. The CDR3 is 17 amino acids.

This clone occurred many times. The V gene is TRBV3-1, the J gene TRBJ2-7; D not certain. Per germline, CDR1 LGHDT and CDR2 YNNKEL (reference sequence). The CDR3 is 15 amino acids. V shed 0 bases and J shed 7 bases, with 16 bases lying between them. The DNA for the CDR3 is TGTGCCAGCAGCCAAGAGTCGGACCTCCCATGGGAGCAGTACTTC. Its protein is CASSQESDLPWEQYF.

This clone occurred many times. A much larger clone is a single base away; this may be a read error. Other DNA sequences in the sample encode the same CDR3. The rearrangement uses TRBV28 and TRBJ2-1; 8 positions agree with TRBD2. CDR3 length: 15 residues. Trimming removed 5 bases from V and 0 bases from J; junction bases left unmatched: 3. The germline gives CDR1 MDHEN, CDR2 SYDVKM. For the CDR3, the DNA is TGTGCCAGCAGTCCGAGCGGGAGCTCCTACAATGAGCAGTTCTTC. Residues: CASSPSGSSYNEQFF.

This clone has at least ten counts. The J gene is TRBJ2-1, the V gene TRBV7-9; 9 positions match TRBD2. V dropped 3 bases and J dropped 6; count of bases not matched to a gene: 6. This CDR3 region has 15 residues. CDR1 is SEHNR, CDR2 FQNEAQ, per germline (reference sequence). The CDR3, as DNA: TGTGCCAGCAGCTTCGGCGGGGGGGGCCCCAATGAGCAGTTCTTC. Protein product: CASSFGGGGPNEQFF.

In DNA form, the CDR3 reads TGTGCCAGCAGTCTCGGGACAGGGGGCTCTGGAAACACCATATATTTT. Amino acids: CASSLGTGGSGNTIYF. This chain joins TRBV12-3 or TRBV12-4 and TRBJ1-3; 11 nucleotides line up with TRBD1. The CDR3 contains 16 residues. V shed 5 bases and J 0 bases; nucleotides not matched to a gene: 3.

In its sample, this clone is medium-sized. The chain combines TRBV11-1 with TRBJ2-7; a weak D match, TRBD2 (6 bases). The CDR3 contains 15 residues. Germline CDR1 SGHAT, CDR2 FQDESV (reference sequence). Between the trimmed V and J ends, which lost 3 bases and 4 bases, there was a span of 16 bases. CDR3 bases: TGTGCCAGCAGCTTCCGCCGGGGCGCGGGGTACGAGCAGTACTTC. It translates to CASSFRRGAGYEQYF.

This clone has ten or more counts. The J gene is TRBJ1-2, the V gene TRBV29-1; no clear D. Germline V gene sequence: CDR1 SQVTM, CDR2 ANQGSEA. The V end was cut by 3 bases, the J end by 6 bases, with 11 bases between. CDR3 length: 12 residues. This chain's CDR3 is CSVEAYEDGYTF. The CDR3 nucleotides are TGCAGCGTTGAGGCATACGAGGATGGCTACACCTTC.

CDR3 sequence: CASRAAGTGLREGNTEAFF. The CDR3, as DNA: TGTGCCAGCAGGGCAGCGGGGACTGGCCTCCGGGAGGGGAACACTGAAGCTTTCTTT. V gene TRBV4-2 combines with J gene TRBJ1-1, with D tentatively TRBD1 (5 bases). V dropped 6 bases and J dropped 1 base, with 27 bases sitting between them. The CDR3 is made up of 19 amino acids. Germline-derived CDR1 and CDR2 are LGHNA and YNFKEQ.

This clone was seen repeatedly, ten times or more. The chain combines TRBV20-1 with TRBJ1-1, with 11 bases fitting TRBD1. This CDR3 is built from 14 residues. Trimming removed 3 bases from V and 5 bases from J; junction bases left unmatched: 5. Germline CDR1 reads DFQATT; CDR2 reads SNEGSKA (reference sequence). Here the CDR3 DNA reads TGCAGTGCTAGGCCCGGGACAGGGGGTACTGAAGCTTTCTTT. Its protein product is CSARPGTGGTEAFF.

This clone was seen repeatedly, ten times or more. CDR3 in amino acids: CASSRGGEQYF. The CDR3 region has the DNA TGTGCCAGCAGCAGGGGCGGCGAGCAGTACTTC. This chain uses TRBV28 with TRBJ2-7; possibly TRBD1 for D (6 bases). Trimming cost V 6 bases and J 6 bases, with 9 bases left between them. Germline assignment: CDR1 MDHEN and CDR2 SYDVKM. CDR3 size: 11 residues.

As concerns this clone: A junction boundary mismatches the germline segment, possibly from a read error. The rearrangement links TRBV6-1 to TRBJ1-6; a weak D match, TRBD1 (5 bases). CDR3 length: 14 residues. Germline V gene data show CDR1 as MNHNS and CDR2 as SASEGT. Written as DNA, the CDR3 is TGTGCCAGCAGTGAGCACAGGTCTAGTTCAACCCTCCACTTT. It encodes CASSEHRSSSTLHF.

This clone was detected ten times or more. This chain connects TRBV5-1 to TRBJ2-5; D gene unclear. V gave up 2 bases and J gave up 0 bases, with 8 bases separating them. The CDR3 runs to 14 residues. Germline V gene sequence: CDR1 SGHRS, CDR2 YFSETQ. In DNA form, the CDR3 reads TGCGCCAGCAGCTTAGAAGGACACCAAGAGACCCAGTACTTC. It codes for CASSLEGHQETQYF.

Ten or more counts support this clone. The CDR3 protein is CASSIGSSYNEQFF. For the CDR3, the DNA is TGTGCCAGCAGTATCGGGAGCTCCTACAATGAGCAGTTCTTC. This chain joins TRBV28 and TRBJ2-1; possible D gene TRBD2, 6 bases. The CDR3 covers 14 residues. Germline V gene sequence: CDR1 MDHEN, CDR2 SYDVKM. The V end lost 5 bases, the J end lost 0 bases, and 8 bases lay between the germline ends.

This clone appeared a few times. The chain has TRBV6-1 and TRBJ2-2; 10 bases fit TRBD2. V gave up 4 bases and J gave up 10 bases; unmatched junction bases: 9. CDR1 and CDR2 from the germline V gene are MNHNS and SASEGT. The CDR3 has 15 amino acids. The chain's CDR3 is CASSGVSGGQLELFF. In DNA form, the CDR3 reads TGTGCCAGCAGTGGGGTTAGCGGGGGGCAGCTGGAGCTGTTTTTT.

This clone was observed at least ten times. V is TRBV20-1 and J is TRBJ2-1, with 7 positions matching TRBD2. The germline gives CDR1 DFQATT, CDR2 SNEGSKA (reference sequence). The J segment lost 6 bases and the V segment lost 0 bases, leaving 8 bases of the junction unmatched. This CDR3 region has 15 residues. In DNA form, the CDR3 reads TGCAGTGCTAGAGATATGCTAGCGGTTGCCAATGAGCAGTTCTTC. This encodes CSARDMLAVANEQFF.

This clone rates as medium-sized. The chain combines TRBV11-2 with TRBJ2-7; no firm D call. CDR1 is SGHAT, CDR2 FQNNGV, per germline. Deletions cut 8 bases from V and 0 bases from J, with 17 bases between. This CDR3 comprises 15 residues. The CDR3 DNA sequence: TGTGCCAGCCGCCAGATCAAAAGGAGCTCCTACGAGCAGTACTTC. This translates into CASRQIKRSSYEQYF.

There are many counts of this clone. Being one base from a much bigger clone, this may be a read error. The rearrangement joins TRBV27 to TRBJ2-7; the D is unclear. Germline V gene sequence: CDR1 MNHEY, CDR2 SMNVEV (reference sequence). The CDR3 is made up of 12 amino acids. The ends were cut back, 4 bases at V and 5 bases at J, with 9 bases in the middle. The CDR3 DNA is TGTGCCAGCAGTTCACCAGAGGACGAGCAGTACTTC. It is translated as CASSSPEDEQYF.

This clone was found many times. V gene TRBV20-1 combines with J gene TRBJ2-1, with a possible D match to TRBD2 (6 bases). V lost 5 bases, J lost 2 bases, and 10 bases lay in between. The CDR3 contains 13 residues. From germline, CDR1 is DFQATT and CDR2 SNEGSKA (reference sequence). CDR3 sequence reads: CSAPGEAYNEQFF. CDR3 in DNA: TGCAGTGCTCCGGGGGAGGCCTACAATGAGCAGTTCTTC.

The V and J genes are TRBV12-3 or TRBV12-4 and TRBJ2-1, with D perhaps TRBD2 (5 bases). Trimming shortened V by 5 bases and J by 6 bases, and 17 bases separated the two germline ends. CDR3 size: 15 residues. The CDR3 DNA reads TGTGCCAGCAGTGCAAGTAGAGGACTCTCCAATGAGCAGTTCTTC. The encoded protein is CASSASRGLSNEQFF.

There are many counts of this clone. This sequence joins TRBV28 and TRBJ1-2, with D uncertain. V was cut by 5 bases and J by 4 bases, with 14 bases left in between. CDR1 and CDR2 from the germline V gene are MDHEN and SYDVKM. The CDR3 contains 14 residues. The CDR3 nucleotides are TGTGCCAGCAGTGCCCGACTGGCCATCTATGGCTACACCTTC. The encoded protein is CASSARLAIYGYTF.

In this sample, this clone is medium-sized (0.01 to 0.1%). This chain uses TRBV28 with TRBJ2-1; 11 bases agree with TRBD2. Trimming took 5 bases from V and 7 from J; bases not matched to a gene: 7. The V gene's germline CDR1 is MDHEN and CDR2 SYDVKM. There are 15 residues in the CDR3. In DNA form, the CDR3 reads TGTGCCAGCAGTCCCATAGCGGGAGGGGAGAATGAGCAGTTCTTC. Translation gives CASSPIAGGENEQFF.